This entry features one T cell receptor beta chain sequence. Its antigen remains unidentified. The PCR had 60 Vbeta and 13 Jbeta primers. Some clones are missing from TCRdb's copy, which holds only in-frame ones; the method was immunoSEQ multiplex PCR. This sample has about 200,000 clones; 65% to 90% occur once, and the top ten carry around 1.5%. The entry originates in a study of cytomegalovirus exposure and HLA in healthy donors. Whole-study findings and limits: Common viral pathogens seemed to be connected with several of the most significant clusters, according to a later analysis.

The ends were cut back, 1 base at V and 3 bases at J, with 4 bases in the middle. The CDR3 length is 12 residues. Looked up from germline, CDR1 is SGHAT and CDR2 is FQDESV (reference sequence). Those who donated were healthy bone marrow donors. The source is a girl under 18 in good health and CMV-seronegative. This chain links TRBV11-1 with TRBJ2-7; no clear D gene. The sequenced sample was PBMCs. CDR3 nucleotide sequence: TGTGCCAGCAGCTTAGATAGCTACGAGCAGTACTTC. Amino acids: CASSLDSYEQYF.